Listed below are T cell receptor beta chains from one sample, sequenced in a study of shared clonotypes between healthy human individuals. Assay used: immunoSEQ multiplex PCR; TCRdb lists only in-frame clones, some missing. Of over 800,000 clones detected, roughly 92% appear once; the ten largest clones hold nearly 25%. The source material was naive CD8+ T cells sorted from blood. The receptors were sampled from a man aged 30 to 39 in good health. CDR3s include the opening cysteine and the closing phenylalanine or tryptophan. The D gene is left open where the match is weak. Rows give clone size only sometimes, using once, few, many, or a class for an expanded clone.

v_gene	d_gene	j_gene	abundance	CDR3nt	CDR3aa
TRBV10-3	TRBD2	TRBJ2-3	once	TGTGCCATCACCATGACCGGCGGGAGTAGGAGCACAGATACGCAGTATTTT	CAITMTGGSRSTDTQYF
TRBV27	.	TRBJ1-2	.	TGTGCCAGCAGTTTCAATCAGGGAGGTCCTGCGGGTGGCTACACCTTC	CASSFNQGGPAGGYTF
TRBV5-3	.	TRBJ2-1	.	TGTGCCGACAGGAGGGAGAGCTACAATGAGCAGTTCTTC	CADRRESYNEQFF
TRBV28	.	TRBJ2-2	.	TGTGCCAGCAGTCCTAGGGGGGCCACGAACACCGGGGAGCTGTTTTTT	CASSPRGATNTGELFF
TRBV2	.	TRBJ2-5	.	TGTGCCAGCAGTGACGGGACCACCCAAGAGACCCAGTACTTC	CASSDGTTQETQYF
TRBV11-1	TRBD2	TRBJ2-5	.	TGTGCCAGCAGCAGGACTAGCGGGAGGGAGACCCAGTACTTC	CASSRTSGRETQYF
TRBV29-1	.	TRBJ1-4	few	TGCAGCGTACTGAAATCAACTAATGAAAAACTGTTTTTT	CSVLKSTNEKLFF
TRBV27	TRBD2	TRBJ2-7	.	TGTGCCAGCAGAGTACTAGCGGGGGGCTTAGACAGCTCCTACGAGCAGTACTTC	CASRVLAGGLDSSYEQYF
TRBV18	TRBD1	TRBJ2-2	.	TGTGCCAGCCCCCTAGGGGGCATTGGAACCGGGGAGCTGTTTTTT	CASPLGGIGTGELFF
TRBV29-1	TRBD1	TRBJ1-4	.	TGCAGCGTTCAGGGGGCAACTAATGAAAAACTGTTTTTT	CSVQGATNEKLFF
TRBV11-2	.	TRBJ2-7	.	TGTGCCAGCAGCCCCGGACAGCCCATATTGGACTACGAGCAGTACTTC	CASSPGQPILDYEQYF
TRBV5-8	.	TRBJ1-2	.	TGTGCCAGCAGCTTGCAACCGCCCCAGGCGAACTATGGCTACACCTTC	CASSLQPPQANYGYTF
TRBV9	.	TRBJ2-5	.	TGTGCCAGCAGCCCCGGAGGTGAGGAGACCCAGTACTTC	CASSPGGEETQYF
TRBV9	.	TRBJ2-1	.	TGTGCCAGCAGCGGAGCTGGACCGTCCCAAGGGCAGTTCTTC	CASSGAGPSQGQFF
TRBV5-6	.	TRBJ1-1	.	TGTGCCAGCAGCCTTCTGGAGGGCACTGAAGCTTTCTTT	CASSLLEGTEAFF
TRBV5-1	TRBD1	TRBJ2-7	few	TGCGCCAGCAGCCCGACAGGGGATCTCGAGCAGTACTTC	CASSPTGDLEQYF